The next 27 T cell receptor beta chains were all read from a single sample in a study of blood T cell repertoires in COVID-19. Libraries were prepared by immunoSEQ multiplex PCR; TCRdb keeps only in-frame clonotypes and omits some of them. This table has approximately 270,000 clones, around 93% appearing once. What was sequenced was PBMCs or T cells enriched from blood (not recorded which). The origin of the receptors is a man aged 40-50 years who had been exposed to COVID-19.

This clone appeared a few times. The chain couples TRBV28 to TRBJ2-3; D perhaps matches TRBD2 (6 bases). Germline assignment: CDR1 MDHEN and CDR2 SYDVKM. Between the trimmed V and J ends, which lost 3 bases and 3 bases, there was a span of 10 bases. The CDR3 loop spans 14 amino acids. CDR3 nucleotides: TGTGCCAGCAGTTTGATGGGGAGGACAGATACGCAGTATTTT. Encoded protein: CASSLMGRTDTQYF.

The V and J genes are TRBV10-2 and TRBJ1-1, with D unresolved. Trimming stripped 0 bases from V and 5 bases from J, with 13 bases between. Looked up from germline, CDR1 is WSHSY and CDR2 is SAAADI. CDR3 length: 15 residues. CDR3 loop: CASSESPQLRTEAFF. In DNA, the CDR3 is TGCGCCAGCAGTGAGTCGCCCCAGTTACGAACTGAAGCTTTCTTT.

The chain combines TRBV7-2 with TRBJ2-1; 11 bases are shared with TRBD2. The CDR3 is 15 amino acids. Germline loops: CDR1 SGHTA, CDR2 FQGNSA. V dropped 1 base and J dropped 7; count of bases not matched to a gene: 3. Here the CDR3 reads CASSLVSSGGNEQFF. The CDR3 DNA follows: TGTGCCAGCAGCTTAGTCTCTAGCGGGGGGAATGAGCAGTTCTTC.

The chain recombines TRBV9 with TRBJ1-2; D uncertain. The CDR3 has 15 amino acids. Trimming left V 0 bases short and J 8 bases short, with 17 bases between. Germline values: CDR1 SGDLS, CDR2 YYNGEE. The CDR3 sequence is CASSVAAGSYGGYTF. As DNA, the CDR3 is TGTGCCAGCAGCGTAGCTGCCGGGAGTTACGGCGGCTACACCTTC. Full variable domain (rest looked up from reference TRBV9 and TRBJ1-2): DSGVTQTPKHLITATGQRVTLRCSPRSGDLSVYWYQQSLDQGLQFLIQYYNGEERAKGNILERFSAQQFPDLHSELNLSSLELGDSALYFCASSVAAGSYGGYTFGSGTRLTVV.

This chain links TRBV7-2 with TRBJ2-7; D might be TRBD1 (6 bases). CDR1 and CDR2 (germline): SGHTA, FQGNSA. V gave up 3 bases and J gave up 0 bases, with 12 bases separating them. CDR3 length: 15 amino acids. The CDR3 DNA reads TGTGCCAGCAGCTTTTGGGGGCGAGACTCCTACGAGCAGTACTTC. Translating it yields CASSFWGRDSYEQYF.

The CDR3 coding sequence is TGTGCCAGCAGCCTCCGGGGGATGGCTAGCGGGAGTCGGGAGACCCAGTACTTC. Its translation is CASSLRGMASGSRETQYF. The rearrangement links TRBV9 to TRBJ2-5; TRBD2 matches at 10 bases. This CDR3 has 18 residues. Trimming cost V 4 bases and J 5 bases; bases outside gene matches: 17. Germline CDR1 SGDLS, CDR2 YYNGEE.

The rearrangement links TRBV19 to TRBJ2-1; the match to TRBD2 covers 15 bases. V was clipped by 6 bases and J by 9 bases; unmatched bases: 6. The CDR3 extends over 15 amino acids. Per germline, CDR1 LNHDA and CDR2 SQIVND (reference sequence). The CDR3 reads CASRGLAGGLSEQFF. The CDR3 DNA reads as TGTGCCAGTAGGGGACTAGCGGGAGGTCTCAGTGAGCAGTTCTTC.

The gene calls are TRBV2 and TRBJ2-7; D is unresolved. The V end lost 7 bases, the J end lost 9 bases, and 19 bases lay between the germline ends. Germline V gene sequence: CDR1 SNHLY, CDR2 FYNNEI. There are 13 residues in the CDR3. The chain's CDR3 is CASKETEYTRQYF. The CDR3 nucleotides read TGTGCCAGCAAGGAAACGGAGTATACGAGGCAGTACTTC.

V usage is TRBV30 and J usage is TRBJ1-4; the D is unclear. There are 13 residues in the CDR3. Germline V gene sequence: CDR1 GTSNPN, CDR2 SVGIG (reference sequence). Trimming removed 8 bases from V and 0 bases from J, with 10 bases in between. The CDR3 DNA reads as TGTGCCGCCCTCGGGGCAACTAATGAAAAACTGTTTTTT. As protein: CAALGATNEKLFF.

The genes are TRBV21-1 and TRBJ1-5; the table's D gene call, TRBD1, was not cross checked with the DNA. TRBV21-1 is a recognized pseudogene. The CDR3 spans 16 residues. The CDR3 DNA reads TGTGCCAGCAGCAGGGCACAGGGGGCAGACCATCAGCCCCAGCATTTT. Amino acids: CASSRAQGADHQPQHF.

V and J are TRBV24-1 and TRBJ1-2; D is uncertain. This CDR3 is 13 amino acids long. CDR1 and CDR2 (germline): KGHDR, SFDVKD. The germline V and J ends were trimmed by 6 bases and 8 bases, with 15 bases remaining between them. Written as DNA, the CDR3 is TGTGCCACCAGTTATGGGATTGGGAGAGGCTACACCTTC. Protein sequence: CATSYGIGRGYTF.

The CDR3 coding sequence is TGTGCCAGCAGTTACCGTACAACAGGGGGGAGGGAGACCCAGTACTTC. This encodes CASSYRTTGGRETQYF. The chain combines TRBV6-5 with TRBJ2-5; 8 positions agree with TRBD1. Germline V gene sequence: CDR1 MNHEY, CDR2 SVGAGI. The V and J ends lost 2 bases and 5 bases, in that order; junction bases with no gene match: 10. CDR3 length: 16 residues.

This sequence joins TRBV15 and TRBJ2-7; 8 bases align to TRBD1. Trimming removed 0 bases from V and 3 bases from J; junction bases left unmatched: 10. The CDR3 loop spans 17 amino acids. Germline-derived CDR1 and CDR2 are LNHNV and YYDKDF (reference sequence). The CDR3 nucleotides read TGTGCCACCAGCAGAGATGGAGCCGGACAGGGTTACTACGAGCAGTACTTC. Residues: CATSRDGAGQGYYEQYF.

The V gene is TRBV5-1, the J gene TRBJ2-3, with D unresolved. Looked up from germline, CDR1 is SGHRS and CDR2 is YFSETQ. The V end lost 3 bases, the J end lost 4 bases, and 9 bases lay between the germline ends. The CDR3 is made up of 13 amino acids. The CDR3 DNA reads as TGCGCCAGCAGCTCGCCAGGTTCAGATACGCAGTATTTT. Its protein product is CASSSPGSDTQYF. Looking up the rest from reference TRBV5-1 and TRBJ2-3 gives the full variable domain: KAGVTQTPRYLIKTRGQQVTLSCSPISGHRSVSWYQQTPGQGLQFLFEYFSETQRNKGNFPGRFSGRQFSNSRSEMNVSTLELGDSALYLCASSSPGSDTQYFGPGTRLTVL.

The chain employs TRBV5-1 and TRBJ2-5; tentatively, D is TRBD1 (6 bases). CDR1 and CDR2 from the germline V gene are SGHRS and YFSETQ. The CDR3 has 15 residues. Trimming removed 4 bases at V and 5 bases at J, with 18 bases between. The CDR3: CASSGDITVGETQYF. In nucleotides, the CDR3 is TGCGCCAGCAGCGGGGACATTACGGTGGGGGAGACCCAGTACTTC.

V is TRBV14 and J is TRBJ2-4, with 7 nucleotides matching TRBD2. V gave up 4 bases and J gave up 0 bases; unmatched junction bases: 18. The germline gives CDR1 SGHDN, CDR2 FVKESK. CDR3 length equals 20 residues. The CDR3 DNA follows: TGTGCCAGCAGCCCTCGAAAGGGACTACGTGATGATGTAGCCAAAAACATTCAGTACTTC. Protein product: CASSPRKGLRDDVAKNIQYF. The variable domain in full, completed from reference TRBV14 and TRBJ2-4, reads EAGVTQFPSHSVIEKGQTVTLRCDPISGHDNLYWYRRVMGKEIKFLLHFVKESKQDESGMPNNRFLAERTGGTYSTLKVQPAELEDSGVYFCASSPRKGLRDDVAKNIQYFGAGTRLSVL.

V usage is TRBV27 and J usage is TRBJ2-3; 8 nucleotides align to TRBD2. The CDR3 extends over 19 amino acids. Unmatched junction bases numbered 13, after V lost 2 bases and J lost 0 bases. The germline V gene encodes CDR1 MNHEY and CDR2 SMNVEV (reference sequence). The chain's CDR3 is CASSLVPPGGRTSTDTQYF. The CDR3 bases are TGTGCCAGCAGTTTAGTCCCCCCGGGCGGGAGGACAAGCACAGATACGCAGTATTTT.

J is TRBJ2-7 and V is TRBV30; D is undetermined. Trimming took 5 bases from V and 4 from J, leaving 9 bases between them. This CDR3 is built from 11 residues. Looked up from germline, CDR1 is GTSNPN and CDR2 is SVGIG (reference sequence). The CDR3 spells CAWGSVYEQYF. In DNA form, the CDR3 reads TGTGCCTGGGGGTCGGTATACGAGCAGTACTTC.

For this clone: The junction differs from germline at one of its ends, possibly a read error. V is TRBV7-9 and J is TRBJ2-7; 9 nucleotides agree with TRBD2. Per the germline V gene, CDR1 is SEHNR and CDR2 is FQNEAQ (reference sequence). The CDR3 is 14 amino acids. CDR3 sequence (DNA): TGTGCCAGCAGCTCTTCCACCCTAGCGGGACATGTCGACTTC. It specifies CASSSSTLAGHVDF.

CDR3 loop: CASSYGGSGEQYF. In DNA form, the CDR3 reads TGTGCCAGCAGTTATGGCGGGAGCGGCGAGCAGTACTTC. This chain uses TRBV12-3 or TRBV12-4 with TRBJ2-7; 7 bases are shared with TRBD2. V lost 4 bases to trimming and J lost 6 bases; unmatched junction nucleotides: 6. CDR3 length: 13 amino acids.

This clone was picked up one time. The rearrangement joins TRBV27 to TRBJ2-7; TRBD1 matches 8 bases. This CDR3 comprises 15 residues. The germline V gene has CDR1 MNHEY and CDR2 SMNVEV (reference sequence). The J segment lost 7 bases and the V segment lost 8 bases, leaving 16 bases of the junction unmatched. CDR3 sequence: CASQLSQGAMGEQYF. CDR3 sequence (DNA): TGTGCCAGCCAGCTATCCCAGGGGGCGATGGGAGAGCAGTACTTC.

The chain combines TRBV18 with TRBJ1-1; D gene ambiguous. The CDR3 consists of 14 residues. Germline V lookup: CDR1 KGHSH, CDR2 LQKENI. With 0 bases removed from V and 11 bases from J, the gap between germline ends came to 16 bases. In nucleotides, the CDR3 is TGTGCCAGCTCACCACCGGCCAGGCCTTCGAACGCTTTCTTT. It specifies CASSPPARPSNAFF.

The CDR3 DNA is TGTGCCAGTTTCCCAGGCGCGACAGCTACAAACACTGAAGCTTTCTTT. This codes for CASFPGATATNTEAFF. The chain has TRBV19 and TRBJ1-1, with D possibly matching TRBD1 (5 bases). V gave up 8 bases and J gave up 2 bases, with 21 bases separating them. Germline V gene data show CDR1 as LNHDA and CDR2 as SQIVND (reference sequence). This CDR3 has 16 residues.

The chain links TRBV28 to TRBJ1-2; TRBD1 matches at 9 bases. Germline-derived CDR1 and CDR2 are MDHEN and SYDVKM. The V and J ends lost 5 bases and 7 bases, in that order; junction bases with no gene match: 5. The CDR3 has 13 residues. The CDR3 DNA is TGTGCCAGCAGTCCGGGACAGGGAAGTGGCTACACCTTC. Translation: CASSPGQGSGYTF.

V gene TRBV20-1 combines with J gene TRBJ2-5; 7 positions agree with TRBD2. From germline, CDR1 is DFQATT and CDR2 SNEGSKA (reference sequence). The trim removed 3 bases at V and 0 bases at J, leaving 7 bases unmatched. This CDR3 has 15 amino acids. The CDR3 region is CSASRPAGYQETQYF. The CDR3 DNA follows: TGCAGTGCTAGTCGACCAGCGGGGTACCAAGAGACCCAGTACTTC.

The chain recombines TRBV6-5 with TRBJ2-7, with 7 positions matching TRBD1. This CDR3 spans 15 amino acids. Germline CDR1 reads MNHEY; CDR2 reads SVGAGI. The V segment lost 5 bases and the J segment 2 bases; nucleotides outside the gene matches: 9. The CDR3 DNA is TGTGCCAGCAGTACATCGACAGGGTCCCCCTACGAGCAGTACTTC. Translation gives CASSTSTGSPYEQYF.

The rearrangement links TRBV15 to TRBJ1-3, with 9 bases lining up with TRBD1. The ends lost 2 bases at V and 4 bases at J; junction bases unmatched: 6. The V gene's germline CDR1 is LNHNV and CDR2 YYDKDF (reference sequence). The CDR3 covers 16 residues. CDR3 nucleotide sequence: TGTGCCACCAGCAGAACAACAGGGGGCTCGGGAAACACCATATATTTT. It specifies CATSRTTGGSGNTIYF.